The following is a TCR beta chain sequence with its context. This record belongs to a study of shared clonotypes between healthy human individuals. Germline V CDR1 and CDR2: LNHDA, SQIVND (reference sequence). The CDR3 totals 16 residues. V gave up 9 bases and J gave up 4 bases; unmatched junction bases: 13. Libraries were prepared by immunoSEQ multiplex PCR; TCRdb keeps only in-frame clonotypes and omits some of them. The sample has about 1.1 million clones, approximately 78% seen once. Source material: memory CD4+ T cells from PBMCs. Subset given: CD45RA-negative fraction. The rearrangement links TRBV19 to TRBJ2-1, with TRBD1 identical over 9 bases. This sequence originates from a man in his late teens or twenties in good health. Some clones in this sample may be carry-over from other donors' samples. In DNA form, the CDR3 reads TGTGCCAGCAAAAAAGGGGGACAGGGACTTTACAATGAGCAGTTCTTC. The encoded protein is CASKKGGQGLYNEQFF.